These 25 T cell receptor beta chains were all obtained from the same sample, sequenced in a study of blood T cells in healthy people across ages. For the second PCR, which ran for roughly 6 to 12 cycles, a sample-barcoded 5' primer and a J-beta primer mix were used. TCRdb re-derived calls from the 5' RACE reads in MiXCR, one entry per CDR3 protein. This table has 600,000 or so distinct CDR3 sequences, 20% to 25% appearing once. The sample consisted of blood. The receptors were gathered from a man between 65 and 79 years old in good health.

The chain couples TRBV18 to TRBJ2-2; 10 bases are a match to TRBD2. The CDR3 contains 20 residues. Germline CDR1 reads KGHSH; CDR2 reads LQKENI. J lost 0 bases, V lost 0 bases, and 10 bases had no gene match. CDR3 residues: CASSPPISGLAEANTGELFF. The CDR3 DNA sequence: TGTGCCAGCTCACCACCAATCTCTGGACTAGCGGAAGCGAACACCGGGGAGCTGTTTTTT.

In its sample, this clonotype was seen a few times. The genes are TRBV7-9 and TRBJ2-5, with D possibly being TRBD1 (5 bases). Trimming removed 0 bases from V and 4 bases from J, with 9 bases in between. The germline CDR1 and CDR2 sequences are SEHNR and FQNEAQ (reference sequence). The CDR3 sequence is 14 residues long. The CDR3 DNA sequence: TGTGCCAGCAGCTTAGCCCAGGGTCCAGAGACCCAGTACTTC. This codes for CASSLAQGPETQYF.

This chain uses TRBV6-5 with TRBJ1-2; weak D call: TRBD1 (5 bases). CDR3 length: 13 residues. Trimming left V 8 bases short and J 2 bases short, with 12 bases between. Germline V gene lookup returns CDR1 MNHEY and CDR2 SVGAGI. The CDR3 here is CASGERQNYGYTF. The CDR3 region has the DNA TGTGCCAGCGGGGAGCGACAGAACTATGGCTACACCTTC.

V gene TRBV12-3 or TRBV12-4 combines with J gene TRBJ2-1, with D unclear. The CDR3 covers 14 residues. Trimming pared 3 bases from V and 6 bases from J, leaving 12 bases between. The CDR3 loop reads CASSFNYHPNEQFF. The CDR3 nucleotides are TGTGCCAGCAGTTTTAATTATCATCCCAATGAGCAGTTCTTC.

This clonotype was counted between two and nine times. This chain uses TRBV2 with TRBJ1-4; perhaps TRBD1 as D (5 bases). This CDR3 spans 13 amino acids. With 6 bases removed from V and 6 bases from J, the gap between germline ends came to 11 bases. The germline gives CDR1 SNHLY, CDR2 FYNNEI. The CDR3 region has the DNA TGTGCCAGCAGGGCAGGGATGGATGAAAAACTGTTTTTT. Protein product: CASRAGMDEKLFF.

The chain joins TRBV20-1 to TRBJ2-1; possible D gene TRBD2, 6 bases. Trimming pared 5 bases from V and 4 bases from J, leaving 12 bases between. The CDR3 runs to 13 residues. In germline, CDR1 is DFQATT, CDR2 SNEGSKA (reference sequence). The CDR3 protein is CSALTGLYNEQFF. Written as DNA, the CDR3 is TGCAGTGCTCTTACGGGACTGTACAATGAGCAGTTCTTC.

With respect to this clonotype: One end of the junction fails to match germline, which may point to a read error. J is TRBJ2-1 and V is TRBV29-1; D not certain. Per the germline V gene, CDR1 is SQVTM and CDR2 is ANQGSEA. The CDR3 spans 13 residues. Here the CDR3 reads CSLEDQLDNEQFF. CDR3 coding DNA: TGCAGCCTTGAGGATCAGCTAGACAATGAGCAGTTCTTC.

V is TRBV4-3 and J is TRBJ2-5; 14 bases are shared with TRBD2. The length of the CDR3 is 18 residues. The V gene's germline CDR1 is LGHNA and CDR2 YSLEER. The V and J ends lost 1 base and 5 bases, in that order; junction bases with no gene match: 9. The DNA for the CDR3 is TGCGCCAGCAGCCAAGGGGGGACTAGCGGGAGTATTTTGGAGACCCAGTACTTC. It translates to CASSQGGTSGSILETQYF.

The chain links TRBV28 to TRBJ2-7; the D gene is possibly TRBD1 (5 bases). Germline V gene data show CDR1 as MDHEN and CDR2 as SYDVKM. The CDR3 consists of 14 residues. Deletions cut 5 bases from V and 4 bases from J, with 15 bases between. Written as DNA, the CDR3 is TGTGCCAGCAGTGTGCGGACAAAATATTACGAGCAGTACTTC. This sequence encodes CASSVRTKYYEQYF.

This clonotype was counted only a few times. The rearrangement joins TRBV2 to TRBJ2-2, with TRBD2 as a possible D gene (5 bases). Germline V gene data show CDR1 as SNHLY and CDR2 as FYNNEI. The V end lost 2 bases, the J end lost 3 bases, and 10 bases lay between the germline ends. The CDR3 length is 15 residues. In DNA form, the CDR3 reads TGTGCCAGCAGTGAAACGGGGAAGTACACCGGGGAGCTGTTTTTT. It specifies CASSETGKYTGELFF.

J is TRBJ2-1 and V is TRBV5-1, with 8 bases aligning to TRBD2. The germline V gene has CDR1 SGHRS and CDR2 YFSETQ. V lost 4 bases to trimming and J lost 8 bases; unmatched junction nucleotides: 14. The CDR3 is 16 residues long. CDR3 residues: CASSTAGQAGVYEQFF. CDR3 nucleotides: TGCGCCAGCAGCACGGCGGGACAAGCGGGAGTCTATGAGCAGTTCTTC.

This clonotype was recorded a few times. The V gene is TRBV9, the J gene TRBJ2-3; D assignment may be TRBD1 or TRBD2 (5 bases each). Per germline, CDR1 SGDLS and CDR2 YYNGEE. Deletions cut 6 bases from V and 2 bases from J, with 16 bases between. This CDR3 comprises 15 residues. The CDR3: CASTESGRNTDTQYF. Here the CDR3 DNA reads TGTGCCAGCACCGAATCGGGACGGAACACAGATACGCAGTATTTT.

To note about this clonotype: A read error is possible here, since a much larger clone lies one base away. This sequence joins TRBV5-1 and TRBJ2-5, with 7 bases matching TRBD1. The CDR3 has 15 amino acids. The germline V gene has CDR1 SGHRS and CDR2 YFSETQ. V was clipped by 4 bases and J by 4 bases; unmatched bases: 10. The CDR3 spells CASSRKTGLGETQYF. The CDR3 nucleotides read TGCGCCAGCAGCAGGAAGACAGGGTTGGGAGAGACCCAGTACTTC.

The gene calls are TRBV27 and TRBJ2-7; 7 bases fit TRBD2. With 8 bases clipped from V and 4 bases from J, the junction kept 8 bases outside the gene matches. The CDR3 is 13 residues long. Germline assignment: CDR1 MNHEY and CDR2 SMNVEV (reference sequence). Here the CDR3 DNA reads TGTGCCAGCGGGGCGGACGGGGGGTACGAGCAGTACTTC. Residues: CASGADGGYEQYF.

The chain joins TRBV7-8 to TRBJ2-7, with D maybe TRBD2 (5 bases). Trimming cost V 5 bases and J 3 bases, with 17 bases left between them. Germline CDR1 and CDR2: SGHVS and FQNEAQ. The CDR3 loop spans 15 amino acids. The chain's CDR3 is CASSTTDGADYEQYF. The CDR3 nucleotides are TGTGCCAGCAGCACGACGGACGGAGCGGACTACGAGCAGTACTTC.

This clonotype was detected many times. V usage is TRBV28 and J usage is TRBJ1-1; TRBD1 aligns across 8 bases. This CDR3 is 15 amino acids long. The J segment lost 8 bases and the V segment lost 6 bases, leaving 14 bases of the junction unmatched. The germline V gene encodes CDR1 MDHEN and CDR2 SYDVKM. The CDR3 is CASRRSGTGYGEAFF. The DNA for the CDR3 is TGTGCCAGCAGGCGATCCGGGACAGGCTATGGGGAAGCTTTCTTT.

V usage is TRBV11-2 and J usage is TRBJ1-2; TRBD1 aligns across 9 bases. Looked up from germline, CDR1 is SGHAT and CDR2 is FQNNGV. J gave up 7 bases and V 1 base, and 4 bases lay outside the gene matches. The CDR3 runs to 14 residues. The chain's CDR3 is CASSLVRTGAGYTF. The CDR3 region has the DNA TGTGCCAGCAGCTTAGTTAGGACAGGGGCTGGCTACACCTTC.

Ten or more counts support this clonotype. The gene calls are TRBV6-2 or TRBV6-3 and TRBJ1-2, with D perhaps TRBD1 (5 bases). The CDR3 contains 14 residues. Germline V gene lookup returns CDR1 MNHEY and CDR2 SVGEGT. Trimming stripped 7 bases from V and 4 bases from J, with 16 bases between. DNA of the CDR3: TGTGCCAGCACCTGGGACTCAAGCGGCTATGGCTACACCTTC. It encodes CASTWDSSGYGYTF.

There are many counts of this clonotype. The rearrangement joins TRBV29-1 to TRBJ2-5; 9 nucleotides match TRBD1. The CDR3 contains 14 residues. Looked up from germline, CDR1 is SQVTM and CDR2 is ANQGSEA. Trimming cost V 2 bases and J 5 bases; bases outside gene matches: 6. CDR3 sequence: CSVEPGQGIETQYF. The DNA of the CDR3 is TGCAGCGTTGAACCCGGACAGGGGATCGAGACCCAGTACTTC. Looking up the rest from reference TRBV29-1 and TRBJ2-5 gives the full variable domain: SAVISQKPSRDICQRGTSLTIQCQVDSQVTMMFWYRQQPGQSLTLIATANQGSEATYESGFVIDKFPISRPNLTFSTLTVSNMSPEDSSIYLCSVEPGQGIETQYFGPGTRLLVL.

This clonotype has at least ten counts. This chain links TRBV29-1 with TRBJ2-7; 7 nucleotides align to TRBD1. Germline CDR1 is SQVTM and CDR2 is ANQGSEA. This CDR3 is built from 14 residues. V lost 7 bases and J lost 4; bases outside the gene matches: 13. The CDR3 sequence is CSALANRQGYEQYF. CDR3 coding DNA: TGCAGCGCGCTGGCCAACCGACAGGGATACGAGCAGTACTTC.

The rearrangement links TRBV5-5 to TRBJ2-4; TRBD1 is a possible D gene (5 bases). This CDR3 comprises 14 residues. Germline V lookup: CDR1 SGHKS, CDR2 YYEKEE (reference sequence). V was pared by 0 bases and J by 5 bases, with 9 bases between. Written as DNA, the CDR3 is TGTGCCAGCAGCTTGGGCCAGGGCGAAAACATTCAGTACTTC. This gives the protein CASSLGQGENIQYF.

The chain is built from TRBV28 and TRBJ1-6; weak D call: TRBD1 (6 bases). The V end was cut by 4 bases, the J end by 10 bases, with 17 bases between. The length of the CDR3 is 15 residues. CDR1 and CDR2 from the germline V gene are MDHEN and SYDVKM. The CDR3 loop is CASSSQGVDRSPLHF. In DNA form, the CDR3 reads TGTGCCAGCAGTTCACAGGGAGTAGATCGATCACCCCTCCACTTT.

This clonotype has a handful of counts. The V and J genes are TRBV11-2 and TRBJ2-7, with 9 bases lining up with TRBD1. The junction had 4 bases not matched to a gene; V was cut back by 3 bases and J by 4 bases. The CDR3 is 14 residues long. Germline CDR1 SGHAT, CDR2 FQNNGV. CDR3 amino acids: CASSFGTGRYEQYF. The CDR3 DNA reads TGTGCCAGCAGCTTTGGGACAGGGAGGTACGAGCAGTACTTC.

The V gene is TRBV5-1, the J gene TRBJ1-2; 10 nucleotides match TRBD1. The junction had 5 bases not matched to a gene; V was cut back by 4 bases and J by 8 bases. The CDR3 runs to 13 residues. Germline V lookup: CDR1 SGHRS, CDR2 YFSETQ. The CDR3 bases are TGCGCCAGCAGCACAGGGACAGGGGAAGGCTACACCTTC. The encoded protein is CASSTGTGEGYTF.

This clonotype was seen a handful of times. V and J are TRBV6-5 and TRBJ2-7; the D is unclear. This CDR3 has 13 residues. V lost 6 bases, J lost 5 bases, and 14 bases lay in between. The germline CDR1 and CDR2 sequences are MNHEY and SVGAGI. In nucleotides, the CDR3 is TGTGCCAGCAGAAACACGGCCCTACACGAGCAGTACTTC. This gives the protein CASRNTALHEQYF.